This TCR beta chain was obtained from a study of blood T cell repertoires in COVID-19. Study-wide context: The United States, Italy and Spain supplied acute and convalescent COVID-19 samples. The cDNA or gDNA used as material had been derived from T cells, B-cell-depleted T cells, or PBMCs.

Germline CDR1 reads LNHDA; CDR2 reads SQIVND (reference sequence). V lost 1 base and J lost 5; bases outside the gene matches: 6. This CDR3 contains 15 residues. Followed over time, Seattle patients had been enrolled while infection was active. TCRdb keeps only in-frame clones here, not all; method: immunoSEQ multiplex PCR. The profile shows approximately 500,000 clones, 85% to 90% of them singletons. The sample taken for sequencing was peripheral blood. The clonotype originates from a woman aged 50 to 60 with COVID-19, enrolled during active disease. The gene calls are TRBV19 and TRBJ1-1, with 8 bases identical to TRBD1. This chain's CDR3 is CASSIGETGGTEAFF. As DNA, the CDR3 is TGTGCCAGTAGTATAGGGGAAACAGGGGGAACTGAAGCTTTCTTT.